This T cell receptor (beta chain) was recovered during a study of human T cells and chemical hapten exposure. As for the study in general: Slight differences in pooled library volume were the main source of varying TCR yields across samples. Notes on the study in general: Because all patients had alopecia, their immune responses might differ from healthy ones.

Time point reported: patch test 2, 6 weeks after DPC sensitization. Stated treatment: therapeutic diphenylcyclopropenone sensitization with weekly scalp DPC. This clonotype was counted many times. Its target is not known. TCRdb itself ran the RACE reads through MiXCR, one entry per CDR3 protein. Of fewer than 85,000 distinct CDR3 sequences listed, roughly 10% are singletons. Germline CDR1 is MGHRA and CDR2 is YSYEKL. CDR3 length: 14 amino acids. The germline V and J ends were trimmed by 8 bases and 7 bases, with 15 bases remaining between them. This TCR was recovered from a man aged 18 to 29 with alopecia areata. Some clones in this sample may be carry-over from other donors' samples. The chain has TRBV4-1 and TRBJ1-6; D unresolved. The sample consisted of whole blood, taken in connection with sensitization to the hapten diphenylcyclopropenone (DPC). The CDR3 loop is CASRSGESNSPLHF. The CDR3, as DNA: TGCGCCAGCCGGTCCGGAGAATCGAATTCACCCCTCCACTTT.